The 9 T cell receptor beta chains below all came from one sample that was sequenced in a study of cytomegalovirus exposure and HLA in healthy donors. In the PCR, 60 Vbeta and 13 Jbeta primers were used. Produced via immunoSEQ multiplex PCR; TCRdb's table is partial and in-frame only. The data show under 150,000 clones, with 70% to 85% seen just once and about 3% held by the top ten. Sequencing was carried out using PBMCs. Receptors were obtained from a woman aged 60-75 years in good health and CMV-seropositive.

Concerning this clone itself: One end of the junction does not line up with germline, which may come from a read error. The genes are TRBV19 and TRBJ1-1; D possibly corresponds to TRBD1 (6 bases). This CDR3 comprises 14 residues. Looked up from germline, CDR1 is LNHDA and CDR2 is SQIVND (reference sequence). CDR3 sequence: CASSTGTLNTEAFF. The CDR3 DNA is TGTGCCAGTAGTACCGGGACATTGAATACTGAAGCTTTCTTT.

This clone showed up just a few times. The chain recombines TRBV6-5 with TRBJ1-5; maybe TRBD1 (6 bases). Trimming left V 6 bases short and J 9 bases short, with 12 bases between. The CDR3 loop spans 12 amino acids. Germline-derived CDR1 and CDR2 are MNHEY and SVGAGI. CDR3 DNA: TGTGCCAGCAGAACAGGGTGGGGGCCCCAGCATTTT. It specifies CASRTGWGPQHF.

The rearrangement uses TRBV18 and TRBJ2-3; 10 bases agree with TRBD1. V was pared by 2 bases and J by 1 base, with 3 bases of the junction left unmatched. Germline loops: CDR1 KGHSH, CDR2 LQKENI. CDR3 size: 16 residues. For the CDR3, the DNA is TGTGCCAGCTCACCATACGACAGGGGGCGCACAGATACGCAGTATTTT. This codes for CASSPYDRGRTDTQYF.

The chain links TRBV18 to TRBJ1-2; maybe TRBD1 (6 bases). This CDR3 is 15 amino acids long. V lost 3 bases to trimming and J lost 5 bases, with 16 bases between them. Germline V lookup: CDR1 KGHSH, CDR2 LQKENI. The CDR3 DNA sequence: TGTGCCAGCTCACCCTCCGGACAGTTAACGTATGGCTACACCTTC. Translation: CASSPSGQLTYGYTF. Full variable domain (outside the CDR3, taken from reference TRBV18 and TRBJ1-2): NAGVMQNPRHLVRRRGQEARLRCSPMKGHSHVYWYRQLPEEGLKFMVYLQKENIIDESGMPKERFSAEFPKEGPSILRIQQVVRGDSAAYFCASSPSGQLTYGYTFGSGTRLTVV.

This clone was recorded only once. V usage is TRBV5-1 and J usage is TRBJ1-2; tentatively, D is TRBD1 (5 bases). The V end lost 2 bases, the J end lost 3 bases, and 17 bases lay between the germline ends. The CDR3 is made up of 16 amino acids. Germline-derived CDR1 and CDR2 are SGHRS and YFSETQ. CDR3: CASSLGHGGLDYGYTF. CDR3 DNA sequence: TGCGCCAGCAGCTTAGGGCACGGGGGTCTCGACTATGGCTACACCTTC. Full variable domain (rest looked up from reference TRBV5-1 and TRBJ1-2): KAGVTQTPRYLIKTRGQQVTLSCSPISGHRSVSWYQQTPGQGLQFLFEYFSETQRNKGNFPGRFSGRQFSNSRSEMNVSTLELGDSALYLCASSLGHGGLDYGYTFGSGTRLTVV.

The chain is built from TRBV7-9 and TRBJ2-5, with TRBD1 identical over 8 bases. The V and J ends lost 6 bases and 0 bases, in that order; junction bases with no gene match: 9. CDR1 is SEHNR and CDR2 is FQNEAQ in the germline V gene (reference sequence). The CDR3 totals 16 residues. For the CDR3, the DNA is TGTGCCAGCAGACAGGGGGGCAGGGTGTACCAAGAGACCCAGTACTTC. Encoded protein: CASRQGGRVYQETQYF.

V gene TRBV7-3 combines with J gene TRBJ1-5; tentatively, D is TRBD1 (6 bases). V lost 5 bases to trimming and J lost 0 bases, with 11 bases between them. Germline lookup yields CDR1 SGHTA and CDR2 FQGTGA. This CDR3 has 15 amino acids. Here the CDR3 DNA reads TGTGCCAGCAGCCCAGGGGTTTCTAGCAATCAGCCCCAGCATTTT. As protein: CASSPGVSSNQPQHF.

There are a few counts of this clone. The J gene is TRBJ1-2, the V gene TRBV5-1; 7 bases are a match to TRBD1. Germline V gives CDR1 SGHRS, CDR2 YFSETQ. The CDR3 extends over 15 amino acids. J lost 8 bases, V lost 1 base, and 11 bases had no gene match. The chain's CDR3 is CASSLLPGQKDGYTF. The CDR3 region has the DNA TGCGCCAGCAGCTTGTTGCCGGGACAGAAAGACGGCTACACCTTC.

This clone came up once. V and J are TRBV19 and TRBJ1-1, with 7 positions matching TRBD1. The germline CDR1 and CDR2 sequences are LNHDA and SQIVND (reference sequence). J was trimmed by 5 bases and V by 10 bases; bases with no gene match: 13. The CDR3 has 14 amino acids. The CDR3 reads CATAPDRLGTEAFF. DNA of the CDR3: TGTGCCACCGCCCCGGACAGGTTGGGGACTGAAGCTTTCTTT.